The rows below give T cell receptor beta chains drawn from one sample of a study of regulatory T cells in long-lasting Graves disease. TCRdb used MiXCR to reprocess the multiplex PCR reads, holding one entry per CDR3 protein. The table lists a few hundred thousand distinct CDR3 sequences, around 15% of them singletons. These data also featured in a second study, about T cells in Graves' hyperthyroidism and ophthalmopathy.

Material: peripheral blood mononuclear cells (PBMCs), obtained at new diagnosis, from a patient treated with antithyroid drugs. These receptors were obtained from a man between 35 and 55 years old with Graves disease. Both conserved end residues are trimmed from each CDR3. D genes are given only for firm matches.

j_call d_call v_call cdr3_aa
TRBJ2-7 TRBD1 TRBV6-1 ASTWTGGINEQY
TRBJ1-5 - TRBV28 ASRFPNQPQH
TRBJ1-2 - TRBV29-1 SVETGTWYFYGYT
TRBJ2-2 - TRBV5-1 ASSLGGSLVTGELF
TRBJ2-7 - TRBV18 ASSPLYDGYEQY
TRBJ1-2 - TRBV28 ASSSLFPGYT
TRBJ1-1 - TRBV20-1 SARGVYTEAF
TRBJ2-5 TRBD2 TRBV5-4 ASGAGGSEETQY
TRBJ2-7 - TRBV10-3 AISEFKNEQY
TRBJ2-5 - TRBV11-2 ASSLGQGSHQETQY
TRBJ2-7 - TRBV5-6 ASSQAPAESYEQY
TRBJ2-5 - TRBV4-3 ASSQDRLLKETQY
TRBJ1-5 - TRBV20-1 SASPPLQPQH
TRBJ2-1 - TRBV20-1 SAWAGLSYNEQF